The T cell receptor (beta chain) under discussion was sequenced for a study of memory CD4+ T cells and cytomegalovirus serostatus. The CDR3 covers 14 residues. V was pared by 2 bases and J by 10 bases, with 11 bases of the junction left unmatched. Germline loops: CDR1 SGHDT, CDR2 YYEEEE. Sequenced by immunoSEQ multiplex PCR; TCRdb stores in-frame clones only, minus some. The sample carries 30,000 to 40,000 clones, 70% to 80% recorded once. The sort gate was single viable CD3+CD4+CD8-CD45RO+ cells for memory CD4+ T cells. J is TRBJ1-1 and V is TRBV5-6; 7 bases fit TRBD1. The clonotype originates from an adult in good health and CMV-seropositive. The sequenced sample was memory CD4+ T cells from blood. The CDR3 loop is CASSLDRVFVGAFF. CDR3 DNA sequence: TGTGCCAGCAGCTTAGACAGGGTCTTCGTTGGAGCTTTCTTT.